This T cell receptor beta chain was captured in a study of T cell clonotyping in hematopoietic cell transplantation. Profiled with immunoSEQ multiplex PCR; TCRdb holds only in-frame clones, not every one. The table shows about 9,300 clones, with around 80% occurring only once. The CDR3 is made up of 16 amino acids. Germline CDR1 is SGHTA and CDR2 is FQGNSA. V lost 5 bases, J lost 6 bases, and 14 bases stayed unmatched. The sequence was collected from a male patient aged 55-69 years who had an allogeneic stem cell transplant from an unrelated donor, so the T cells may come from the graft donor. Some clones in this sample may be carry-over from other donors' samples. This rearrangement joins TRBV7-2 to TRBJ1-2; 8 nucleotides align to TRBD1. The sample was PBMCs, taken at the time of graft-versus-host disease after allogeneic stem cell transplant. The CDR3 protein is CASSPILGPGGDGYTF. As DNA, the CDR3 is TGTGCCAGCAGCCCCATACTAGGCCCAGGGGGCGATGGCTACACCTTC.